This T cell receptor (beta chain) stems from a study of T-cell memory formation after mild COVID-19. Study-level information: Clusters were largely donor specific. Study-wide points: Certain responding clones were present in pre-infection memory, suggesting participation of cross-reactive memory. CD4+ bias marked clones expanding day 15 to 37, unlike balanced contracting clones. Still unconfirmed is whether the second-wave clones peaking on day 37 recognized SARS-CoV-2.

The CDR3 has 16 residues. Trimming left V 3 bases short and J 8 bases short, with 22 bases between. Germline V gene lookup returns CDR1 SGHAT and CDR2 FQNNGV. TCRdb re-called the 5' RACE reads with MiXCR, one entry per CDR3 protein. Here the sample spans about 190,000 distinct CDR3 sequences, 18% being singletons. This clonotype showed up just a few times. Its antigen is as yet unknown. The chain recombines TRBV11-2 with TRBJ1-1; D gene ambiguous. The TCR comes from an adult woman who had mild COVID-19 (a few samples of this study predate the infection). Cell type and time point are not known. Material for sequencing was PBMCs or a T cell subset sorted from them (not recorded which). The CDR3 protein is CASSFEPAGWRSEAFF. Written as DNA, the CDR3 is TGTGCCAGCAGCTTCGAACCGGCAGGATGGAGGTCCGAAGCTTTCTTT.